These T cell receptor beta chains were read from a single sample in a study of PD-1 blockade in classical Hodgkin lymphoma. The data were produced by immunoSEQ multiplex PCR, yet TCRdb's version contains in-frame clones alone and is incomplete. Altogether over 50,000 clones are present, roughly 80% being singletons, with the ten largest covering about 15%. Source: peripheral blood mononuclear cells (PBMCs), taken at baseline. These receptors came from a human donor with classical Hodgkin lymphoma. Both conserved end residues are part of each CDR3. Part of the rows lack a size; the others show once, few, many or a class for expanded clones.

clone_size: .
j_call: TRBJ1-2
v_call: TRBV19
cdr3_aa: CASQNRGAGYGYTF

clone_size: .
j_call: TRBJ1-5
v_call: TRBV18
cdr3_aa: CASSPQPTRGPDQPQHF

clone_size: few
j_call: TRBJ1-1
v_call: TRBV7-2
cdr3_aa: CASSIGTGEAFF

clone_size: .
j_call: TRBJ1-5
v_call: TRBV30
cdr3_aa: CAWEGENQPQHF

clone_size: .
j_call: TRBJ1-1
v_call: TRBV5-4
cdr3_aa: CASSLAAAGNTEAFF

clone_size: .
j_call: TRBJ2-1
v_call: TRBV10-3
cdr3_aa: CAISEVLPNNEQFF

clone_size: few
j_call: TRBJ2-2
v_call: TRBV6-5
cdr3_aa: CASRSRDYSGELFF

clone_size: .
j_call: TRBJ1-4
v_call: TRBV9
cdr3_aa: CASSASWGRVEKLFF

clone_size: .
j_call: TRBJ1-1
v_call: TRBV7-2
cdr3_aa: CASSLGQGNTEAFF

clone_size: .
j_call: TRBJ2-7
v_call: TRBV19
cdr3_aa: CASPATGPNYEQYF

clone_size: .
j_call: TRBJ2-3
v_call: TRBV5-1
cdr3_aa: CASSFRGGAADTQYF

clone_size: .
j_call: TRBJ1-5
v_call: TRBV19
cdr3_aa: CASSILGTGIQPQHF

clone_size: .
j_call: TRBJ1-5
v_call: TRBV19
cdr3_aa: CASSGLREPQHF

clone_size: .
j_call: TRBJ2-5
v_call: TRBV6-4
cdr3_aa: CASSAGGQETQYF

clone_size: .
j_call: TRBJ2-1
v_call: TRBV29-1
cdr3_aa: CSVVRLAGVYNEQFF

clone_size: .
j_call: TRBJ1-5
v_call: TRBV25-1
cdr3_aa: CASGAGSQPQHF

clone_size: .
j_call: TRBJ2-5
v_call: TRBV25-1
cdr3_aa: CASSESGQGPQETQYF

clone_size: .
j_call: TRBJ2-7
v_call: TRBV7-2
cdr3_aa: CASRKGLATHEQYF

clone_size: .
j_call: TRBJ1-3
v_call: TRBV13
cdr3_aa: CASSREGVSGNTIYF

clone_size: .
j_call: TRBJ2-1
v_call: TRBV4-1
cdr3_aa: CASSQEGLAGHEQFF

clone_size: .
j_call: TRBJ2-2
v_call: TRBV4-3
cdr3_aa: CASSQDGRGRWTGELFF

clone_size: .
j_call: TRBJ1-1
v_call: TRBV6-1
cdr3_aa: CASSESIGRSNTEAFF

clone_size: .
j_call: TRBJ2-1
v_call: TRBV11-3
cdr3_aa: CASSPGDGYNEQFF

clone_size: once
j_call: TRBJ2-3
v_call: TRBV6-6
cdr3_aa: CASSRQGPDTQYF

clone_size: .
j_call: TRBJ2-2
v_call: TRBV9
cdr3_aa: CASSVDVGGNTGELFF

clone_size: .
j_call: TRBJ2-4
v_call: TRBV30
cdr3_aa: CAWSRKPTGQGNIQYF

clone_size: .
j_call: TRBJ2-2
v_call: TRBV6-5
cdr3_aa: CASSYLGTDGELFF

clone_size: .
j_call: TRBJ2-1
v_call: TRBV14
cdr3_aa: CASSPPRASGYNEQFF

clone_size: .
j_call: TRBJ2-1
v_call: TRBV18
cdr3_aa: CASSNTGDSYNEQFF

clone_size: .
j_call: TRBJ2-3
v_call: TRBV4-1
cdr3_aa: CASSFLFSGRGDTQYF

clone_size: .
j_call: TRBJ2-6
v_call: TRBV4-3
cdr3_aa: CASSQDFHSGANVLTF

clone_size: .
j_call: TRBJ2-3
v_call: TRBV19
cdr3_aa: CASRAGGLTLGTDTQYF

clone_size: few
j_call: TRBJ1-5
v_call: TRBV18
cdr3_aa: CASSQGQGLVGQPQHF

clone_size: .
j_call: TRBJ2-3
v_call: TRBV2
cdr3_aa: CASTPGTSGSGTQYF

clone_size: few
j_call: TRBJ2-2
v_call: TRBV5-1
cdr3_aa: CASSNGRLTGELFF

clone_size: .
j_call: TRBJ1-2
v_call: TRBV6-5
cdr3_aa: CASTETGGDYGYTF

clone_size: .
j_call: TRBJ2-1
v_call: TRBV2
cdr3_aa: CASSPASEQFF

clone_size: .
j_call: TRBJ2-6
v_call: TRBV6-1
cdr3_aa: CASSSDISGANVLTF

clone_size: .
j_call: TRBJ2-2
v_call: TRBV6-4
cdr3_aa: CASSDRDTGELFF

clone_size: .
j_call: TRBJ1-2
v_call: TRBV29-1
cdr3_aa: CSVDRTGFYGYTF

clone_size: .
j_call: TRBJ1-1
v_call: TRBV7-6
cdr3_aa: CASSEDAGEAFF

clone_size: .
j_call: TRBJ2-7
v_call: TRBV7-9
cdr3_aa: CASTDPGLSYEQYF

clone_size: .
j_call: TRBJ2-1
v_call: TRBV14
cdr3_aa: CASSQDRASYNEQFF

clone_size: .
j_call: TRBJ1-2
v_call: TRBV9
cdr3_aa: CASSETALHTGYGYTF

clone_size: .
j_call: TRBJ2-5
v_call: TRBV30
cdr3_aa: CAWGGMGTQYF

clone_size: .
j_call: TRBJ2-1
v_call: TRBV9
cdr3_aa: CASSVEATTYNEQFF

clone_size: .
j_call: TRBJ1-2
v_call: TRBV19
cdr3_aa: CASTGFYGYTF

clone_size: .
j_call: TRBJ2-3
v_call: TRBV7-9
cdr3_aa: CASSPRGPDTQYF

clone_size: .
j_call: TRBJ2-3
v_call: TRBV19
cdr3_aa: CASSPRTSGRGDTQYF

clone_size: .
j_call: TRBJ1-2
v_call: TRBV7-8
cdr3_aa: CASSFSEGSPLWDGYTF

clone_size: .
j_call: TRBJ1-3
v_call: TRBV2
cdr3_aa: CASSGTGGGGNTIYF

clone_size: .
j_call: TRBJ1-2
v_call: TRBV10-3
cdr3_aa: CAIAPGSDYGYTF

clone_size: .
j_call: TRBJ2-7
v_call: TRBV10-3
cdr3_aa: CAISETLRQLSYEQYF

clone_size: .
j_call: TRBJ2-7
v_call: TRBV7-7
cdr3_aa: CASSPGTGKNYEQYF

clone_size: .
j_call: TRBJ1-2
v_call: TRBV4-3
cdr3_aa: CASSQAGTVSYGYTF

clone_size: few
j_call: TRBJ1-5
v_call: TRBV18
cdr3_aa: CASSHRGDNQPQHF